This TCR beta chain was captured by sequencing in a study of blood T cell repertoires in COVID-19 (dated by TCRdb to about 2020). A note on the overall study: Samples from collaborators originated in the United States, Italy and Spain and spanned both the acute and convalescent phases of COVID-19. The material from the prospective study consisted of cDNA or gDNA derived from T cells, B-cell-depleted T cells, or PBMCs. The dataset comprised deeply sampled blood TCRbeta repertoires from subjects exposed to, actively infected with, or recovered from COVID-19. The repertoires were released in a freely available public database intended as a resource for research on the immune response to SARS-CoV-2. Samples came from the ongoing ImmuneRACE study (first 160 participants) plus 1,254 subjects from 6 global collaborators. Nearly every sample came with metadata listing a de-identified subject ID, COVID-19 status, age in years and sex. Where HLA class I and class II types were available, the types were taken from metadata supplied by the sample provider, not from assay-based typing.

Relative to germline, V is 4 bases shorter and J is 2 bases shorter, with 18 bases between their ends. CDR1 and CDR2, per the germline V gene, are SGHTS and YDEGEE. The CDR3 covers 16 residues, taking in both the cysteine and the phenylalanine. Of the read, only the CDR3 DNA is kept; its 48 bases are in frame from base 1. Regarding this clone: No cognate antigen has been identified for it. Base quality data are lacking; no much larger clone is found one base away.

Each collaborating institution followed its own protocols to collect whole blood in K2EDTA tubes. Collaborator samples were shipped for TCRbeta analysis as frozen whole blood, isolated PBMCs, or DNA extracted from either sample type. TCRbeta CDR3 regions were amplified from genomic DNA by means of the immunoSEQ Assay, a bias-controlled multiplex PCR. The authors processed their data as follows. Nucleated cell counts per sample were estimated from amplification of reference gene primers within the assay. To quantify the absolute abundance of each unique TCRbeta CDR3 rearrangement, sequence reads were collapsed and filtered. For each sample, productive Simpson clonality was calculated as the square root of Simpson's diversity index over productive rearrangements. Not all clones reach the TCRdb copy of this immuneACCESS table, which keeps in-frame sequences only. Checked studies attribute under half of the gap to unresolved V genes and leave the rest unexplained. The DNA gave D and trimming, while V, J and clone size come from that table. Present in this sample are 20,000 or so clones, 88% of which were seen just once. The ten top clones hold approximately 3.4% of the sample.

Results the study describes overall, beyond this receptor: How much clinical and demographic metadata was included differed by source and by participant, and the metadata was provided uncurated.

This clonotype originated in a human donor in a cohort sampled during active COVID-19. The source material was peripheral blood. This chain joins TRBV5-8 to TRBJ1-2; no D gene is confidently identified. The nucleotides are TGTGCCAGCAGCCCAGGTTTTCGGGGATCAAACTATGGCTACACCTTC. Its protein is CASSPGFRGSNYGYTF.